This passage covers 22 T cell receptor beta chains from one sample sequenced in a study of T cell changes during pregnancy in multiple sclerosis. Assay used: immunoSEQ multiplex PCR; TCRdb lists only in-frame clones, some missing. This sample has about 73,000 clones, with about nine tenths found just once. Material: peripheral blood, obtained after pregnancy. Receptors originate from a female donor in good health, enrolled as a control in a pregnancy study.

The V and J genes are TRBV5-6 and TRBJ1-6; possible D gene TRBD1, 5 bases. Germline V lookup: CDR1 SGHDT, CDR2 YYEEEE. CDR3 length: 15 amino acids. V was pared by 0 bases and J by 5 bases, with 9 bases between. CDR3 sequence reads: CASSLAGGNNSPLHF. CDR3 sequence (DNA): TGTGCCAGCAGCTTGGCGGGGGGGAATAATTCACCCCTCCACTTT.

The rearrangement links TRBV7-8 to TRBJ2-7, with 12 bases identical to TRBD2. The CDR3 totals 16 residues. V lost 5 bases and J lost 0; bases outside the gene matches: 5. Germline CDR1 SGHVS, CDR2 FQNEAQ. The CDR3 region has the DNA TGTGCCAGCAGCCTCCGGACTAGCGGGGCCTCCTACGAGCAGTACTTC. This sequence encodes CASSLRTSGASYEQYF.

V gene TRBV5-1 combines with J gene TRBJ1-1; 8 bases map to TRBD1. This CDR3 has 14 residues. Trimming took 4 bases from V and 6 from J; bases not matched to a gene: 8. Germline CDR1 SGHRS, CDR2 YFSETQ. The CDR3, as DNA: TGCGCCAGCAGCCTGGACAGGGCCCGGGCTGAAGCTTTCTTT. Translated: CASSLDRARAEAFF.

V and J are TRBV9 and TRBJ2-7; TRBD2 aligns across 8 bases. Trimming removed 4 bases from V and 2 bases from J; junction bases left unmatched: 11. The CDR3 is 16 residues long. Germline CDR1 and CDR2: SGDLS and YYNGEE. The CDR3 loop reads CASSPSGRGATYEQYF. The CDR3 bases are TGTGCCAGCAGCCCCTCCGGGCGGGGGGCCACCTACGAGCAGTACTTC.

The sample holds a few counts of this clone. The chain carries TRBV30 and TRBJ1-2; perhaps TRBD1 as D (5 bases). Looked up from germline, CDR1 is GTSNPN and CDR2 is SVGIG (reference sequence). This CDR3 spans 14 amino acids. V was trimmed by 3 bases and J by 6 bases, leaving 17 bases between them. The CDR3 sequence: CAWSVTGVLDGYTF. The DNA for the CDR3 is TGTGCCTGGAGCGTAACGGGGGTTTTAGATGGCTACACCTTC.

V gene TRBV6-6 combines with J gene TRBJ2-7; 9 nucleotides match TRBD2. V dropped 4 bases and J dropped 6; count of bases not matched to a gene: 4. Germline lookup yields CDR1 MNHNY and CDR2 SVGAGI (reference sequence). The CDR3 runs to 13 residues. CDR3 in amino acids: CASSSRREGEQYF. The CDR3 nucleotides are TGTGCCAGCAGTTCACGGCGGGAGGGCGAGCAGTACTTC.

This clone was seen a single time. The chain recombines TRBV5-1 with TRBJ2-5; a possible D gene is TRBD1 (6 bases). Looked up from germline, CDR1 is SGHRS and CDR2 is YFSETQ. This CDR3 region has 15 residues. The V and J ends lost 2 bases and 5 bases respectively, with 16 bases between them. CDR3: CASSFDRKREETQYF. CDR3 in DNA: TGCGCCAGCAGCTTCGACAGGAAAAGGGAGGAGACCCAGTACTTC.

This clone has a handful of counts. The chain has TRBV18 and TRBJ1-1, with D unresolved. Germline V gene lookup returns CDR1 KGHSH and CDR2 LQKENI. Trimming stripped 0 bases from V and 8 bases from J, with 10 bases between. This CDR3 spans 13 amino acids. The CDR3 DNA is TGTGCCAGCTCACCACCGGTCCCAGAAGAAGCTTTCTTT. It yields the protein CASSPPVPEEAFF.

This chain connects TRBV6-5 to TRBJ2-5; 13 bases align to TRBD2. The ends lost 5 bases at V and 4 bases at J; junction bases unmatched: 1. This CDR3 has 14 residues. Germline V CDR1 and CDR2: MNHEY, SVGAGI. CDR3 amino acids: CASSRTSGGETQYF. As DNA, the CDR3 is TGTGCCAGCAGTAGGACTAGCGGGGGAGAGACCCAGTACTTC.

The V call is TRBV7-9, the J call TRBJ1-5; unclear D gene. The CDR3 is 14 residues long. V was pared by 3 bases and J by 5 bases, with 11 bases between. Germline assignment: CDR1 SEHNR and CDR2 FQNEAQ (reference sequence). CDR3 in DNA: TGTGCCAGCAGCTTGTCGGCTGGGCATCAGCCCCAGCATTTT. Its protein product is CASSLSAGHQPQHF. Combining the CDR3 with reference TRBV7-9 and TRBJ1-5 gives the whole variable domain DTGVSQNPRHKITKRGQNVTFRCDPISEHNRLYWYRQTLGQGPEFLTYFQNEAQLEKSRLLSDRFSAERPKGSFSTLEIQRTEQGDSAMYLCASSLSAGHQPQHFGDGTRLSIL.

This rearrangement joins TRBV29-1 to TRBJ2-1; maybe TRBD1 (5 bases). The germline V gene has CDR1 SQVTM and CDR2 ANQGSEA. Trimming removed 4 bases from V and 6 bases from J, with 13 bases in between. The CDR3 spans 13 residues. Here the CDR3 reads CSVGAGSSNEQFF. In DNA form, the CDR3 reads TGCAGCGTTGGGGCAGGGTCGAGCAATGAGCAGTTCTTC.

This chain links TRBV7-2 with TRBJ2-7; 9 bases are shared with TRBD1. This CDR3 has 15 amino acids. Germline assignment: CDR1 SGHTA and CDR2 FQGNSA. Trimming at V came to 6 bases and at J to 4 bases, leaving 10 bases not matched to a gene. The CDR3 DNA sequence: TGTGCCAGCAGTTACTCGGGACAGGGACATTACGAGCAGTACTTC. Translation: CASSYSGQGHYEQYF. The full variable domain, its missing parts supplied by reference TRBV7-2 and TRBJ2-7, is GAGVSQSPSNKVTEKGKDVELRCDPISGHTALYWYRQSLGQGLEFLIYFQGNSAPDKSGLPSDRFSAERTGGSVSTLTIQRTQQEDSAVYLCASSYSGQGHYEQYFGPGTRLTVT.

In the case of this clone: This sample includes further DNA sequences coding for the same CDR3. The chain employs TRBV30 and TRBJ2-3, with TRBD1 matching over 7 bases. The CDR3 covers 14 residues. Germline CDR1 is GTSNPN and CDR2 is SVGIG (reference sequence). The J segment lost 4 bases and the V segment lost 0 bases, leaving 4 bases of the junction unmatched. The CDR3 DNA reads as TGTGCCTGGAGTGTACGAGGGGGCCCAGATACGCAGTATTTT. The encoded protein is CAWSVRGGPDTQYF.

This rearrangement joins TRBV5-1 to TRBJ1-2; TRBD1 matches 9 bases. V was pared by 2 bases and J by 4 bases, with 3 bases of the junction left unmatched. Germline V CDR1 and CDR2: SGHRS, YFSETQ. The CDR3 sequence is 14 residues long. CDR3 in DNA: TGCGCCAGCAGCTTTGGGGACAGGGTCTATGGCTACACCTTC. Translated, it gives CASSFGDRVYGYTF.

The V and J genes are TRBV2 and TRBJ1-5; perhaps TRBD1 as D (5 bases). CDR1 and CDR2 from the germline V gene are SNHLY and FYNNEI. Trimming cost V 6 bases and J 4 bases, with 16 bases left between them. The CDR3 sequence is 15 residues long. The DNA for the CDR3 is TGTGCCAGCAGCGTTGGACAATTGGGGAATCAGCCCCAGCATTTT. Translating it yields CASSVGQLGNQPQHF.

In this sample, this clone turned up once. The chain couples TRBV30 to TRBJ1-1; the match to TRBD1 covers 10 bases. Germline V gene lookup returns CDR1 GTSNPN and CDR2 SVGIG (reference sequence). The CDR3 spans 13 residues. J gave up 5 bases and V 4 bases, and 4 bases lay outside the gene matches. The chain's CDR3 is CAWNQGQGTEAFF. Written as DNA, the CDR3 is TGTGCCTGGAATCAGGGACAGGGGACTGAAGCTTTCTTT.

The chain is built from TRBV11-3 and TRBJ1-1; 8 bases line up with TRBD1. CDR3 length equals 13 residues. The V and J ends lost 4 bases and 11 bases, in that order; junction bases with no gene match: 9. Per the germline V gene, CDR1 is SGHNT and CDR2 is YENEEA. The CDR3 DNA reads as TGTGCCAGCAGCTCCAGGACAGGGCCAATCGCTTTCTTT. It specifies CASSSRTGPIAFF.

This clone has a handful of counts. The gene calls are TRBV5-1 and TRBJ1-1, with no clear D. Germline V lookup: CDR1 SGHRS, CDR2 YFSETQ. Between the trimmed V and J ends, which lost 1 base and 1 base, there was a span of 5 bases. CDR3 length: 13 residues. In nucleotides, the CDR3 is TGCGCCAGCAGCTTGCAACAGAACACTGAAGCTTTCTTT. Its translation: CASSLQQNTEAFF.

This chain uses TRBV7-7 with TRBJ2-2; 9 bases align to TRBD2. J gave up 4 bases and V 7 bases, and 10 bases lay outside the gene matches. The CDR3 runs to 16 residues. Germline V gene sequence: CDR1 SSHAT, CDR2 FNYEAQ (reference sequence). CDR3 sequence (DNA): TGTGCCAGCACCCCAGGGCTAGCGGGACTCACCGGGGAGCTGTTTTTT. Its protein is CASTPGLAGLTGELFF.

The rearrangement joins TRBV7-9 to TRBJ2-7; 9 positions agree with TRBD2. V gave up 5 bases and J gave up 2 bases; unmatched junction bases: 13. The germline V gene encodes CDR1 SEHNR and CDR2 FQNEAQ (reference sequence). CDR3 size: 17 residues. The CDR3 region has the DNA TGTGCCAGCAGCCCCAAAGTAGCGGGAGTCCCGGCCTACGAGCAGTACTTC. Translation gives CASSPKVAGVPAYEQYF.

The chain couples TRBV25-1 to TRBJ1-2, with D hard to call. Germline CDR1 reads MGHDK; CDR2 reads SYGVNS. With 1 base removed from V and 5 bases from J, the gap between germline ends came to 17 bases. The length of the CDR3 is 16 residues. The CDR3 bases are TGTGCCAGCAGTGAATCATGGCGGACGGAGGCATATGGCTACACCTTC. This translates into CASSESWRTEAYGYTF.

The rearrangement joins TRBV7-9 to TRBJ2-4; D gene ambiguous. V lost 1 base to trimming and J lost 5 bases, with 15 bases between them. CDR3 length: 16 residues. The V gene's germline CDR1 is SEHNR and CDR2 FQNEAQ (reference sequence). For the CDR3, the DNA is TGTGCCAGCAGCTTAGGACGGGTAGAGGTCCAAAACATTCAGTACTTC. It translates to CASSLGRVEVQNIQYF.